This T cell receptor beta chain was identified during a study of control samples from healthy donors and cancer patients. This clone was seen once. The repertoire was sequenced with immunoSEQ multiplex PCR; TCRdb's copy has only in-frame clones and lacks some. The sample records some 150,000 clones, approximately 94% being singletons. The CDR3 is 13 residues long. Trimming cost V 4 bases and J 3 bases, with 10 bases left between them. CDR1 is GTSNPN and CDR2 is SVGIG in the germline V gene (reference sequence). The source is a man in his fifties or sixties with colorectal cancer. The sample comprised PBMCs. The chain links TRBV30 to TRBJ1-3; TRBD1 is a possible D gene (6 bases). The CDR3: CAWTPGDGNTIYF. Here the CDR3 DNA reads TGTGCCTGGACCCCAGGGGATGGAAACACCATATATTTT.